Described below is a single T cell receptor (beta chain) sequence and its context. The antigen remains unidentified. The data originate from a study of graft-versus-host responses after intestinal transplantation. As for the study in general: Multivisceral, liver-intestinal, or isolated intestinal grafts were transplanted into recipients.

The CDR3 runs to 16 residues. Clones were read by immunoSEQ multiplex PCR, and TCRdb kept only the in-frame ones, dropping some. The table includes some 15,000 clones, about 94% detected once. General study results and limits: Peak levels of circulating GvH clones tracked with early post-transplant HvG declines.

This chain joins TRBV21-1 and TRBJ2-7; TRBD1 is the table's D call and was not checked against the DNA. TRBV21-1 is reported as a pseudogene. The sample consisted of PBMCs, taken 9 days after transplant. The origin of this receptor is a human patient who received an intestinal transplant, so some T cells may come from the graft donor. Here the CDR3 DNA reads TGTGCCAGCAGCAAAGATCCGGGACAGGGAGGCTACGAGCAGTACTTC. Protein: CASSKDPGQGGYEQYF.